Listed below are T cell receptor beta chains from one sample, sequenced in a study of blood T cell repertoires in COVID-19. Method: immunoSEQ multiplex PCR; TCRdb's copy keeps in-frame clones and lacks some. The sample includes about 250,000 clones, approximately 82% of them seen just once. The specimen was peripheral blood. The source of these receptors is a man older than 75 with acute or convalescent COVID-19. The CDR3 runs from the conserved cysteine through the conserved F or W. A D gene is named only where the DNA matches it firmly. Clone size is not always given. Where it is, it says once, few, many or a class for expanded clones.

>once|TRBJ2-5|TRBV6-5|-
CASSIGRTPRETQYF
TGTGCCAGCAGTATCGGACGGACACCAAGAGAGACCCAGTACTTC
>-|TRBJ2-1|TRBV14|TRBD2
CASSFSGSSQFF
TGTGCCAGCAGCTTTAGCGGGAGCTCACAGTTCTTC
>many|TRBJ1-6|TRBV4-2|-
CASSQDQGSSPLHF
TGTGCCAGCAGCCAAGATCAGGGGAGTTCACCCCTCCACTTT
>once|TRBJ1-2|TRBV6-5|TRBD1
CASSYTRTGGTYGYTF
TGTGCCAGCAGTTACACACGGACAGGGGGCACCTATGGCTACACCTTC
>-|TRBJ2-7|TRBV5-5|TRBD2
CASSTGLAGGVGEQYF
TGTGCCAGCAGCACCGGACTAGCGGGGGGCGTAGGCGAGCAGTACTTC
>-|TRBJ2-2|TRBV25-1|TRBD1
CASSLTGGTGELFF
TGTGCCAGCAGTCTTACAGGGGGCACCGGGGAGCTGTTTTTT
>-|TRBJ2-3|TRBV2|-
CASSEEQTDTQYF
TGTGCCAGCAGTGAAGAACAGACAGATACGCAGTATTTT
>once|TRBJ2-3|TRBV2|TRBD2
CASLGLHSTDTQYF
TGTGCCAGCCTGGGACTACATAGCACAGATACGCAGTATTTT
>-|TRBJ1-5|TRBV7-3|-
CASSLTALGAQHF
TGTGCCAGCAGCTTAACGGCGCTAGGGGCCCAGCATTTT
>-|TRBJ2-1|TRBV28|-
CASSFLNQGGEQFF
TGTGCCAGCAGTTTTCTGAACCAGGGCGGAGAGCAGTTCTTC
>-|TRBJ2-1|TRBV7-8|TRBD2
CASSLVAAGGILYNEQFF
TGTGCCAGCAGCTTAGTTGCGGCGGGGGGGATATTATACAATGAGCAGTTCTTC
>-|TRBJ2-3|TRBV6-4|TRBD2
CASRDRLAGGTQYF
TGTGCCAGCAGGGACAGACTAGCGGGGGGTACGCAGTATTTT
>-|TRBJ1-1|TRBV19|TRBD1
CASSKGQGITEAFF
TGTGCCAGTAGTAAGGGACAGGGTATCACTGAAGCTTTCTTT
>few|TRBJ1-2|TRBV28|-
CASRPRGQPTSGYTF
TGTGCCAGCAGGCCCCGCGGGCAGCCGACGTCTGGGTACACCTTC
>-|TRBJ2-2|TRBV5-1|-
CASSRRVANTGELFF
TGCGCCAGCAGCCGGCGGGTAGCGAACACCGGGGAGCTGTTTTTT
>-|TRBJ2-5|TRBV5-1|TRBD2
CASSLGATSGEIQETQYF
TGCGCCAGCAGCTTGGGGGCGACTAGCGGGGAAATCCAAGAGACCCAGTACTTC
>-|TRBJ1-6|TRBV12-3/TRBV12-4|-
CASSQGIRSPLHF
TGTGCCAGCAGCCAGGGAATACGGTCACCCCTCCACTTT
>-|TRBJ2-7|TRBV6-1|-
CASSESPGRSYEQYF
TGTGCCAGCAGTGAAAGTCCAGGGCGTAGTTACGAGCAGTACTTC
>once|TRBJ2-7|TRBV27|TRBD2
CASSPGLAGPYEQYF
TGTGCCAGCAGTCCCGGGCTAGCGGGCCCCTACGAGCAGTACTTC
>few|TRBJ1-5|TRBV7-6|TRBD1
CASSEQSGQEPQHF
TGTGCCAGCAGCGAACAGTCGGGACAGGAGCCCCAGCATTTT
>-|TRBJ2-7|TRBV27|TRBD1
CASKREGQGPYEQYF
TGTGCCAGCAAAAGGGAAGGACAGGGTCCCTACGAGCAGTACTTC
>few|TRBJ2-3|TRBV21-1|-
CASRGTSGRDCTDTQYF
TGTGCCAGCAGGGGGACTAGCGGGAGGGACTGCACAGATACGCAGTATTTT
>once|TRBJ2-5|TRBV2|TRBD2
CASRFSGSETQYF
TGTGCCAGCAGGTTTAGCGGGTCTGAGACCCAGTACTTC
>once|TRBJ1-2|TRBV18|TRBD1
CASAADDRVDGYTF
TGTGCCAGCGCTGCCGATGACAGGGTGGATGGCTACACCTTC
>-|TRBJ2-1|TRBV27|TRBD1
CASTGSTGNDEQFF
TGTGCCAGCACCGGATCGACAGGGAACGATGAGCAGTTCTTC
>-|TRBJ1-5|TRBV2|TRBD1
CASRGQGANQPQHF
TGTGCCAGCAGAGGACAGGGGGCGAATCAGCCCCAGCATTTT
>few|TRBJ1-5|TRBV28|-
CATQGSGQPQHF
TGTGCCACCCAGGGTTCGGGTCAGCCCCAGCATTTT
>-|TRBJ2-1|TRBV11-2|TRBD2
CASSFSSGSNEQFF
TGTGCCAGCAGCTTTTCTAGCGGGTCTAATGAGCAGTTCTTC
>-|TRBJ1-4|TRBV27|-
CASMRRINEKLFF
TGTGCCAGCATGCGGCGGATTAATGAAAAACTGTTTTTT
>-|TRBJ1-1|TRBV18|TRBD1
CASSPPSSDRVRVEAFF
TGTGCCAGCTCCCCACCTTCCTCTGACAGGGTGAGAGTTGAAGCTTTCTTT
>-|TRBJ2-3|TRBV7-2|-
CASSLESLTQYF
TGTGCCAGCAGCTTAGAGTCCCTAACGCAGTATTTT
>-|TRBJ1-2|TRBV19|-
CASNPSVGYGYTF
TGTGCCAGCAATCCTTCTGTCGGGTATGGCTACACCTTC
>few|TRBJ1-2|TRBV14|-
CASSPPGRLSNYGYTF
TGTGCCAGCAGCCCCCCCGGGAGGCTATCTAACTATGGCTACACCTTC
>-|TRBJ2-1|TRBV7-8|TRBD1
CASSPTGTGLVSYNEQFF
TGTGCCAGCAGCCCTACCGGGACAGGGCTAGTCTCCTACAATGAGCAGTTCTTC
>once|TRBJ1-2|TRBV14|-
CASSQVTGSGYTF
TGTGCCAGCAGCCAAGTAACAGGTTCTGGCTACACCTTC
>-|TRBJ2-1|TRBV3-1/TRBV3-2|TRBD2
CASSQGDGRPQFF
TGTGCCAGCAGCCAAGGTGACGGGAGGCCGCAGTTCTTC
>-|TRBJ2-7|TRBV5-1|TRBD2
CASSLASSGRYEQYF
TGCGCCAGCAGCTTGGCCTCTAGCGGGAGGTACGAGCAGTACTTC
>few|TRBJ2-7|TRBV5-5|TRBD1
CASSLTGQGVYEQYF
TGTGCCAGCAGCTTGACGGGACAGGGGGTCTACGAGCAGTACTTC
>few|TRBJ1-3|TRBV6-4|TRBD1
CASSDEDQGARNTIYF
TGTGCCAGCAGTGACGAGGATCAGGGGGCGAGAAACACCATATATTTT
>-|TRBJ1-3|TRBV11-2|-
CASRAQGRGSGNTIYF
TGTGCCAGCAGAGCACAGGGAAGGGGCTCTGGAAACACCATATATTTT
>-|TRBJ2-3|TRBV24-1|-
CATSDTLAGSTDTQYF
TGTGCCACCAGTGACACCCTTGCCGGGAGCACAGATACGCAGTATTTT
>once|TRBJ2-5|TRBV4-1|TRBD1
CASSQVGTGGETQYF
TGCGCCAGCAGCCAGGTCGGGACAGGGGGAGAGACCCAGTACTTC
>-|TRBJ2-3|TRBV5-1|TRBD1
CASSYGQGTDTQYF
TGCGCCAGCAGCTATGGACAGGGAACAGATACGCAGTATTTT
>many|TRBJ1-2|TRBV3-1/TRBV3-2|TRBD1
CASSQAANRGQGYTF
TGTGCCAGCAGCCAAGCGGCCAACAGGGGGCAAGGCTACACCTTC
>-|TRBJ1-1|TRBV6-6|-
CASSYVPQTLNTEAFF
TGTGCCAGCAGTTACGTTCCGCAGACTTTGAACACTGAAGCTTTCTTT
>-|TRBJ1-1|TRBV2|-
CASSEGGVTEAFF
TGTGCCAGCAGTGAAGGGGGGGTCACTGAAGCTTTCTTT
>-|TRBJ2-4|TRBV18|-
CASSQGELAKNIQYF
TGTGCCAGCTCACAGGGAGAGTTAGCCAAAAACATTCAGTACTTC
>-|TRBJ1-5|TRBV9|-
CASSVGGGGSPQHF
TGTGCCAGCAGCGTAGGGGGGGGCGGCTCACCCCAGCATTTT
>-|TRBJ2-1|TRBV25-1|-
CASTGSGSLSYNEQFF
TGTGCCAGCACTGGCTCCGGGTCCCTCTCCTACAATGAGCAGTTCTTC
>-|TRBJ2-1|TRBV24-1|-
CATSDSGVSSYNEQFF
TGTGCCACCAGTGATTCGGGAGTCAGCTCCTACAATGAGCAGTTCTTC
>-|TRBJ2-3|TRBV6-1|TRBD2
CASSGQTSGGGGTQYF
TGTGCCAGCAGTGGCCAGACTAGCGGGGGAGGTGGGACGCAGTATTTT
>-|TRBJ2-7|TRBV29-1|TRBD2
CSVESGGGQGYEQYF
TGCAGCGTTGAATCGGGGGGAGGTCAGGGCTACGAGCAGTACTTC
>-|TRBJ2-1|TRBV7-2|-
CASSLEGGANQFF
TGTGCCAGCAGCTTAGAGGGCGGGGCAAACCAGTTCTTC
>-|TRBJ2-5|TRBV5-1|-
CASSLNRGLQETQYF
TGCGCCAGCAGCCTTAACAGGGGACTTCAAGAGACCCAGTACTTC
>once|TRBJ2-3|TRBV28|TRBD2
CASSLLAGGQGTQYF
TGTGCCAGCAGCCTTCTAGCGGGGGGACAGGGAACGCAGTATTTT